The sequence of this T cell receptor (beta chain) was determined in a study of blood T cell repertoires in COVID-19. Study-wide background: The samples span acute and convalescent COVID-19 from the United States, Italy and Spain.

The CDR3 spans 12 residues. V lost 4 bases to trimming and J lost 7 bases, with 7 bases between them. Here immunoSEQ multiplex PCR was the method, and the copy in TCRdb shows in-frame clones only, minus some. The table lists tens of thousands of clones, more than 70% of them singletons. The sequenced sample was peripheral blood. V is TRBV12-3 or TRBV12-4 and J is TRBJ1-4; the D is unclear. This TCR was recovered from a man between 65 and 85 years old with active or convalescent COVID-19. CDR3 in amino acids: CASSSQAEKLFF. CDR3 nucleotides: TGTGCCAGCAGTTCCCAAGCTGAAAAACTGTTTTTT.